The text below deals with one T cell receptor beta chain. Its antigen is still unknown. V shed 4 bases and J shed 4 bases, with 10 bases lying between them. This CDR3 has 14 amino acids. The sample originates from a study of shared clonotypes between healthy human individuals. Study-wide results and limits: Non-shared clonotypes had lower generation probabilities than those shared by all four donors.

The input for sorted-subset replicate PCRs was around 0.2 ug DNA, approximately 30,000 T cell genomes. Clones were read by immunoSEQ multiplex PCR, and TCRdb kept only the in-frame ones, dropping some. The sample has around 1 million clones; about 80% are singletons. The sequenced sample was memory CD4+ T cells sorted from blood. This sample's subset: CD45RA-negative fraction. This chain connects TRBV23-1 to TRBJ2-2, with D perhaps matching TRBD1 or TRBD2 (6 bases each). TRBV23-1 is noted as an ORF with a role that remains uncertain. This receptor was obtained from a man between 18 and 29 years old in good health. The CDR3 loop is CASSPKGGTGELFF. CDR3 nucleotide sequence: TGCGCCAGCAGTCCTAAGGGGGGCACCGGGGAGCTGTTTTTT.